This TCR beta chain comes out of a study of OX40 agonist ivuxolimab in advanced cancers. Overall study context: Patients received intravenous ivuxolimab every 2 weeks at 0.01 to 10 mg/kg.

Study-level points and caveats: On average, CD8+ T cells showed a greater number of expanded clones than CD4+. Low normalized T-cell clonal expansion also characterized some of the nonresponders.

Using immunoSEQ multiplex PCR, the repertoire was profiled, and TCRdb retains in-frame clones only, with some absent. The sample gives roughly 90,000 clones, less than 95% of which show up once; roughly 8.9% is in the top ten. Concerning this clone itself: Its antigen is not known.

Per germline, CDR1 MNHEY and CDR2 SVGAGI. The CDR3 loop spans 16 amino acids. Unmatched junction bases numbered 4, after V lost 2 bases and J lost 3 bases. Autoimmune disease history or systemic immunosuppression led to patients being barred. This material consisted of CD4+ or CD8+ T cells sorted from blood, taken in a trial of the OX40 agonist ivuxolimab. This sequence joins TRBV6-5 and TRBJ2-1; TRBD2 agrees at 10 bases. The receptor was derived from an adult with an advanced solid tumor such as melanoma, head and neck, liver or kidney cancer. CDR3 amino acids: CASSYLLAGIYNEQFF. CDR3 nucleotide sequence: TGTGCCAGCAGTTACCTACTAGCGGGAATCTACAATGAGCAGTTCTTC.